These 8 T cell receptor beta chains came from one sample sequenced in a study of beta chain features in type 1 diabetes. What was sequenced were expressed TCRB transcripts, since all of the isolated RNA had been reverse transcribed. Libraries were prepared by immunoSEQ multiplex PCR; TCRdb keeps only in-frame clonotypes and omits some of them. The table lists under 20,000 clones, 40% to 45% of them singletons. Input material: stem cell memory CD4+ T cells from blood. These receptors came from a woman between 40 and 50 years old in good health.

This rearrangement joins TRBV5-6 to TRBJ2-5; 7 nucleotides line up with TRBD1. Looked up from germline, CDR1 is SGHDT and CDR2 is YYEEEE. This CDR3 is 14 amino acids long. With V trimmed by 1 base and J by 4 bases, 4 bases remained unmatched. The CDR3 loop reads CASSLPAGGETQYF. The CDR3 coding sequence is TGTGCCAGCAGCTTGCCCGCAGGGGGAGAGACCCAGTACTTC.

This chain joins TRBV14 and TRBJ2-7; tentatively, D is TRBD1 (5 bases). The CDR3 sequence is 16 residues long. The V gene lost 4 bases and the J gene lost 6 bases, with 22 bases spanning the gap. The V gene's germline CDR1 is SGHDN and CDR2 FVKESK. CDR3 coding DNA: TGTGCCAGCAGCCCTACCCGGCCAGGGTTTATCGGCGAGCAGTACTTC. Amino acids: CASSPTRPGFIGEQYF.

V is TRBV5-1 and J is TRBJ2-4; 8 bases fit TRBD2. V lost 2 bases and J lost 9; bases outside the gene matches: 10. This CDR3 comprises 15 residues. Per germline, CDR1 SGHRS and CDR2 YFSETQ. The chain's CDR3 is CASSFGGGRGSIQYF. The CDR3 bases are TGCGCCAGCAGCTTTGGCGGGGGGCGAGGGAGCATTCAGTACTTC.

This clone rates as medium-sized. The J gene is TRBJ2-2, the V gene TRBV27, with no clear D. V was cut by 9 bases and J by 1 base, with 9 bases left in between. Germline V gene lookup returns CDR1 MNHEY and CDR2 SMNVEV (reference sequence). This CDR3 is built from 13 residues. The CDR3 protein is CASSRWNTGELFF. Written as DNA, the CDR3 is TGTGCCAGTTCCAGATGGAACACCGGGGAGCTGTTTTTT.

This clone occurred once. This chain connects TRBV5-6 to TRBJ2-2; 10 bases are shared with TRBD2. The CDR3 sequence is 16 residues long. The V gene end was trimmed by 4 bases and the J gene end by 4 bases; junction bases not matched to a gene: 7. Germline V gene data show CDR1 as SGHDT and CDR2 as YYEEEE. The CDR3 region is CASSTERGGLTGELFF. In DNA, the CDR3 is TGTGCCAGCAGCACAGAGCGGGGGGGCCTCACCGGGGAGCTGTTTTTT.

About this clone itself: Other DNA sequences of this sample code for an identical CDR3. In DNA form, the CDR3 reads TGTGCCAGCAGCCCTCAACCGGGACTCCAAGGAGGCGGCTACACCTTC. Its protein product is CASSPQPGLQGGGYTF. The rearrangement joins TRBV7-9 to TRBJ1-2, with D tentatively TRBD1 (5 bases). Trimming removed 5 bases at V and 8 bases at J, with 24 bases between. Germline lookup yields CDR1 SEHNR and CDR2 FQNEAQ (reference sequence). This CDR3 has 16 amino acids. Supplemented by reference TRBV7-9 and TRBJ1-2, the full variable domain reads DTGVSQNPRHKITKRGQNVTFRCDPISEHNRLYWYRQTLGQGPEFLTYFQNEAQLEKSRLLSDRFSAERPKGSFSTLEIQRTEQGDSAMYLCASSPQPGLQGGGYTFGSGTRLTVV.

The V gene is TRBV29-1, the J gene TRBJ1-2, with 7 bases aligning to TRBD1. Germline-derived CDR1 and CDR2 are SQVTM and ANQGSEA. The CDR3 loop spans 11 amino acids. The V and J ends lost 5 bases and 6 bases, in that order; junction bases with no gene match: 3. The CDR3 loop reads CSVLRGDGYTF. The CDR3 DNA reads TGCAGCGTTCTCAGGGGGGATGGCTACACCTTC.

The chain joins TRBV5-1 to TRBJ1-1; D gene uncertain. The germline V gene has CDR1 SGHRS and CDR2 YFSETQ. The CDR3 loop spans 12 amino acids. V was pared by 3 bases and J by 5 bases, with 8 bases between. CDR3 DNA: TGCGCCAGCAGCTCGCGGTGGACTGAAGCTTTCTTT. This translates into CASSSRWTEAFF. Full variable domain (outside the CDR3, taken from reference TRBV5-1 and TRBJ1-1): KAGVTQTPRYLIKTRGQQVTLSCSPISGHRSVSWYQQTPGQGLQFLFEYFSETQRNKGNFPGRFSGRQFSNSRSEMNVSTLELGDSALYLCASSSRWTEAFFGQGTRLTVV.